Listed here are 28 T cell receptor beta chains from one sample, sequenced in a study of blood T cell repertoires in COVID-19 (dated by TCRdb to the early 2020s). The library was obtained by the immunoSEQ multiplex PCR assay. The table was pulled from immuneACCESS by TCRdb, which kept in-frame rearrangements only. Such tables lose some clones; where checked, under half of the loss comes from unresolved V genes, and the rest has no known cause. The sample data list roughly 24,000 clones, and around 82% of these were observed just once. About 32% of the sample comes from the top ten. The sequencing sample was made of peripheral blood. The receptors come from a human donor in a cohort sampled during active COVID-19.

The genes are TRBV4-2 and TRBJ2-3; D might be TRBD2 (7 bases). The V end was cut by 4 bases, the J end by 1 base, with 21 bases between. This CDR3 has 18 residues. Per the germline V gene, CDR1 is LGHNA and CDR2 is YNFKEQ. The CDR3 DNA sequence: TGTGCCAGCAGCCCCGACGATTGGGGGGGCCCGGGCACAGATACGCAGTATTTT. It is translated as CASSPDDWGGPGTDTQYF.

This clone occurred once. V is TRBV7-2 and J is TRBJ2-7; TRBD1 matches at 11 bases. With 2 bases clipped from V and 2 bases from J, the junction kept 2 bases outside the gene matches. CDR3 size: 15 residues. Germline assignment: CDR1 SGHTA and CDR2 FQGNSA. The CDR3: CASSLRGQGAYEQYF. The DNA of the CDR3 is TGTGCCAGCAGCTTAAGGGGACAGGGGGCCTACGAGCAGTACTTC. Complete variable domain (other parts from reference TRBV7-2 and TRBJ2-7): GAGVSQSPSNKVTEKGKDVELRCDPISGHTALYWYRQSLGQGLEFLIYFQGNSAPDKSGLPSDRFSAERTGGSVSTLTIQRTQQEDSAVYLCASSLRGQGAYEQYFGPGTRLTVT.

This rearrangement joins TRBV5-3 to TRBJ1-5; D is perhaps TRBD1 (6 bases). TRBV5-3 falls under the ORF class, with uncertain function. The CDR3 covers 13 residues. V was clipped by 1 base and J by 13 bases, with 15 bases between them. CDR3 protein: CARSLPRTAAQHF. For the CDR3, the DNA is TGTGCCAGAAGCTTGCCCCGGACAGCAGCACAGCATTTT.

The chain joins TRBV7-6 to TRBJ2-7, with 7 nucleotides matching TRBD2. CDR3 length: 15 amino acids. Unmatched junction bases numbered 2, after V lost 0 bases and J lost 0 bases. Germline V CDR1 and CDR2: SGHVS, FNYEAQ. The CDR3 sequence is CASSLATGGSYEQYF. The DNA for the CDR3 is TGTGCCAGCAGCTTAGCGACGGGGGGCTCCTACGAGCAGTACTTC.

The chain has TRBV18 and TRBJ2-4; D is uncertain. Between the trimmed V and J ends, which lost 6 bases and 5 bases, there was a span of 17 bases. Germline CDR1 and CDR2: KGHSH and LQKENI. The CDR3 contains 15 residues. The chain's CDR3 is CASSPRPPSENIQYF. The DNA for the CDR3 is TGTGCCAGCTCCCCGCGCCCACCGTCTGAAAACATTCAGTACTTC.

This clone has a handful of counts. The chain employs TRBV7-9 and TRBJ2-2; TRBD2 matches 12 bases. V was clipped by 7 bases and J by 5 bases; unmatched bases: 5. The germline CDR1 and CDR2 sequences are SEHNR and FQNEAQ (reference sequence). The CDR3 runs 15 residues. CDR3 DNA: TGTGCCAGCAACCCAGGGACTAGCGGGACCGGGGAGCTGTTTTTT. Its translation is CASNPGTSGTGELFF.

The chain is built from TRBV5-5 and TRBJ2-2; D call uncertain. This CDR3 is built from 15 residues. Trimming removed 1 base from V and 6 bases from J, with 13 bases in between. Germline-derived CDR1 and CDR2 are SGHKS and YYEKEE (reference sequence). CDR3 in amino acids: CASSLLFGLSGELFF. The CDR3, as DNA: TGTGCCAGCAGCTTGCTGTTCGGGTTATCCGGGGAGCTGTTTTTT. The whole variable domain, filled in from reference TRBV5-5 and TRBJ2-2, reads DAGVTQSPTHLIKTRGQQVTLRCSPISGHKSVSWYQQVLGQGPQFIFQYYEKEERGRGNFPDRFSARQFPNYSSELNVNALLLGDSALYLCASSLLFGLSGELFFGEGSRLTVL.

The chain employs TRBV20-1 and TRBJ2-3; 10 bases agree with TRBD2. The trim removed 3 bases at V and 4 bases at J, leaving 7 bases unmatched. The germline V gene has CDR1 DFQATT and CDR2 SNEGSKA (reference sequence). CDR3 length: 15 amino acids. The CDR3, as DNA: TGCAGTGCTAGTAGGGTAGCGGGGGGATCAGATACGCAGTATTTT. It codes for CSASRVAGGSDTQYF.

This clone showed up just a few times. This sequence joins TRBV5-1 and TRBJ1-1; TRBD1 matches 7 bases. J was trimmed by 1 base and V by 0 bases; bases with no gene match: 3. The V gene's germline CDR1 is SGHRS and CDR2 YFSETQ. The CDR3 length is 15 residues. The CDR3 coding sequence is TGCGCCAGCAGCTTGGCGGGACAGAGGAACACTGAAGCTTTCTTT. Protein product: CASSLAGQRNTEAFF.

The V call is TRBV7-3, the J call TRBJ1-1; the D gene is possibly TRBD1 (5 bases). Germline V gene data show CDR1 as SGHTA and CDR2 as FQGTGA. With 5 bases removed from V and 1 base from J, the gap between germline ends came to 14 bases. CDR3 length: 15 amino acids. CDR3: CASSPGGSRNTEAFF. CDR3 nucleotide sequence: TGTGCCAGCAGCCCTGGGGGGAGTAGGAACACTGAAGCTTTCTTT.

V and J are TRBV19 and TRBJ1-5, with 7 bases aligning to TRBD1. Trimming at V came to 7 bases and at J to 7 bases, leaving 7 bases not matched to a gene. Germline CDR1 reads LNHDA; CDR2 reads SQIVND (reference sequence). The CDR3 contains 13 residues. CDR3 in amino acids: CASTEGARQPQHF. Written as DNA, the CDR3 is TGTGCCAGTACCGAGGGGGCCCGGCAGCCCCAGCATTTT.

The rearrangement links TRBV18 to TRBJ2-5, with D perhaps matching TRBD2 (6 bases). CDR1 KGHSH and CDR2 LQKENI come from the germline V gene. CDR3 length: 14 residues. Between the trimmed V and J ends, which lost 6 bases and 2 bases, there was a span of 13 bases. As DNA, the CDR3 is TGTGCCAGCTCCCTCTCGGGGGTTCAAGAGACCCAGTACTTC. Translation: CASSLSGVQETQYF.

J is TRBJ2-7 and V is TRBV19, with D possibly matching TRBD2 (6 bases). The CDR3 has 16 amino acids. V gave up 5 bases and J gave up 1 base, with 18 bases separating them. Germline CDR1 is LNHDA and CDR2 is SQIVND (reference sequence). CDR3 nucleotide sequence: TGTGCCAGTAGTTCCGCCGCCAGAGGGAGGTCCTACGAGCAGTACTTC. It translates to CASSSAARGRSYEQYF.

V is TRBV11-3 and J is TRBJ2-1; the D gene is possibly TRBD2 (5 bases). V was trimmed by 1 base and J by 5 bases, leaving 6 bases between them. CDR3 size: 13 residues. Germline CDR1 is SGHNT and CDR2 is YENEEA. DNA of the CDR3: TGTGCCAGCAGCTTAGGACTAAACAATGAGCAGTTCTTC. It yields the protein CASSLGLNNEQFF.

This CDR3 is CAWTPSGALAKNIQYF. The CDR3 bases are TGTGCCTGGACCCCTAGCGGGGCGTTAGCCAAAAACATTCAGTACTTC. The genes are TRBV30 and TRBJ2-4; 9 positions match TRBD2. Germline-derived CDR1 and CDR2 are GTSNPN and SVGIG (reference sequence). The CDR3 has 16 residues. Trimming took 4 bases from V and 0 from J; bases not matched to a gene: 7.

This rearrangement joins TRBV7-9 to TRBJ1-5, with 8 bases lining up with TRBD1. V shed 4 bases, J shed 4 bases, and the junction held 6 bases outside the gene matches. CDR3 size: 15 residues. The germline V gene has CDR1 SEHNR and CDR2 FQNEAQ (reference sequence). The CDR3 DNA sequence: TGTGCCAGCAGCTCGGGGACAGGTGAAAATCAGCCCCAGCATTTT. The encoded protein is CASSSGTGENQPQHF.

The rearrangement links TRBV5-1 to TRBJ2-7; possible D gene TRBD1, 5 bases. This CDR3 region has 12 residues. V lost 3 bases and J 7 bases, leaving 11 bases between the germline ends. The germline V gene encodes CDR1 SGHRS and CDR2 YFSETQ. The CDR3 loop is CASSSDIWEQYF. The CDR3 DNA follows: TGCGCCAGCAGCTCGGACATTTGGGAGCAGTACTTC.

The chain carries TRBV19 and TRBJ1-6; 7 nucleotides agree with TRBD1. J was trimmed by 7 bases and V by 4 bases; bases with no gene match: 10. Germline CDR1 and CDR2: LNHDA and SQIVND (reference sequence). This CDR3 is built from 16 residues. The CDR3 loop is CASSRTTGQKNSPLHF. The CDR3 DNA is TGTGCCAGTAGTAGAACGACGGGACAGAAGAATTCACCCCTCCACTTT.

This chain connects TRBV19 to TRBJ2-7; a weak D match, TRBD2 (7 bases). With 0 bases removed from V and 5 bases from J, the gap between germline ends came to 20 bases. Germline CDR1 LNHDA, CDR2 SQIVND (reference sequence). This CDR3 has 17 residues. The CDR3 region is CASSIENWGGGEDEQYF. DNA for the CDR3: TGTGCCAGTAGTATAGAAAATTGGGGCGGGGGCGAGGACGAGCAGTACTTC.

This chain uses TRBV27 with TRBJ2-7; 10 bases align to TRBD2. This CDR3 contains 13 residues. Germline V gene data show CDR1 as MNHEY and CDR2 as SMNVEV (reference sequence). The J segment lost 4 bases and the V segment lost 5 bases, leaving 2 bases of the junction unmatched. Written as DNA, the CDR3 is TGTGCCAGCAGTAGCGGGAGGGCTTACGAGCAGTACTTC. It encodes CASSSGRAYEQYF.

The chain combines TRBV28 with TRBJ2-4, with D possibly matching TRBD1 (5 bases). V was shortened by 6 bases and J by 0 bases, with 12 bases between the two germline ends. Germline CDR1 is MDHEN and CDR2 is SYDVKM. The CDR3 sequence is 15 residues long. The CDR3 sequence is CASSLQGIAKNIQYF. The CDR3 DNA sequence: TGTGCCAGCAGCCTCCAGGGAATAGCCAAAAACATTCAGTACTTC.

CDR3 nucleotide sequence: TGTGCCAGCAGTTACTCTCGGACACCCAATACGCAGTATTTT. This translates into CASSYSRTPNTQYF. V and J are TRBV6-2 or TRBV6-3 and TRBJ2-3; tentative D call: TRBD1 (5 bases). The germline V gene has CDR1 MNHEY and CDR2 SVGEGT. The germline V and J ends were trimmed by 0 bases and 7 bases, with 11 bases remaining between them. This CDR3 region has 14 residues.

The rearrangement links TRBV9 to TRBJ2-1, with 7 bases lining up with TRBD1. V was pared by 0 bases and J by 0 bases, with 6 bases of the junction left unmatched. The CDR3 is made up of 17 amino acids. Germline V CDR1 and CDR2: SGDLS, YYNGEE. This CDR3 reads CASSVEGQPSSYNEQFF. DNA for the CDR3: TGTGCCAGCAGCGTAGAGGGACAGCCGAGCTCCTACAATGAGCAGTTCTTC. Supplemented by reference TRBV9 and TRBJ2-1, the full variable domain reads DSGVTQTPKHLITATGQRVTLRCSPRSGDLSVYWYQQSLDQGLQFLIQYYNGEERAKGNILERFSAQQFPDLHSELNLSSLELGDSALYFCASSVEGQPSSYNEQFFGPGTRLTVL.

The rearrangement links TRBV10-3 to TRBJ2-7, with TRBD1 matching 7 bases. The CDR3 runs 12 residues. Germline values: CDR1 ENHRY, CDR2 SYGVKD. V lost 10 bases, J lost 8 bases, and 11 bases stayed unmatched. CDR3 in DNA: TGTGCCACCGAAACAGGGGACGACCAGCAGTACTTC. It translates to CATETGDDQQYF.

CDR3 coding DNA: TGTGCCAGCAGCTTGGACTCTTGGGAGACCCAGTACTTC. It codes for CASSLDSWETQYF. The chain carries TRBV7-2 and TRBJ2-5; the D gene is possibly TRBD2 (5 bases). The CDR3 length is 13 residues. CDR1 and CDR2 from the germline V gene are SGHTA and FQGNSA. The V gene lost 3 bases and the J gene lost 5 bases, with 10 bases spanning the gap.

In its sample, this clone was seen a few times. The chain links TRBV19 to TRBJ1-2; 7 bases map to TRBD1. The CDR3 extends over 15 amino acids. V shed 4 bases and J 2 bases; nucleotides not matched to a gene: 7. Germline V CDR1 and CDR2: LNHDA, SQIVND (reference sequence). CDR3 protein: CASSTQGQVNYGYTF. The CDR3 coding sequence is TGTGCCAGTAGTACCCAAGGACAGGTCAACTATGGCTACACCTTC.

This clone was counted only a few times. The chain carries TRBV7-3 and TRBJ2-3; 14 bases align to TRBD2. V shed 3 bases, J shed 2 bases, and the junction held 1 base outside the gene matches. CDR3 length: 16 residues. Germline V gene lookup returns CDR1 SGHTA and CDR2 FQGTGA. In nucleotides, the CDR3 is TGTGCCAGCAGCTTGGGACTAGCGGGGGACACAGATACGCAGTATTTT. This sequence encodes CASSLGLAGDTDTQYF.

The chain employs TRBV5-4 and TRBJ1-2, with D perhaps TRBD1 (5 bases). CDR3 length: 13 residues. V was shortened by 4 bases and J by 8 bases, with 15 bases between the two germline ends. The germline V gene encodes CDR1 SGHNT and CDR2 YYREEE (reference sequence). In nucleotides, the CDR3 is TGTGCCAGCAGCCCGCCCCGGGGGAAGGGCTACACCTTC. Protein product: CASSPPRGKGYTF. The full variable domain, completed using reference TRBV5-4 and TRBJ1-2, is ETGVTQSPTHLIKTRGQQVTLRCSSQSGHNTVSWYQQALGQGPQFIFQYYREEENGRGNFPPRFSGLQFPNYSSELNVNALELDDSALYLCASSPPRGKGYTFGSGTRLTVV.